Below, 12 T cell receptor beta chains from the same sample are listed, as sequenced in a study of cytomegalovirus exposure and HLA in healthy donors. Using immunoSEQ multiplex PCR, the repertoire was profiled, and TCRdb retains in-frame clones only, with some absent. The sample consists of fewer than 130,000 clones, approximately 89% of them appearing once. The sequenced material came from PBMCs. The origin of the receptors is a woman aged 18-35 years in good health and CMV-seronegative.

This clone was counted once. The V and J genes are TRBV6-5 and TRBJ1-2; maybe TRBD1 (5 bases). The CDR3 spans 12 residues. Germline V gives CDR1 MNHEY, CDR2 SVGAGI. V lost 8 bases to trimming and J lost 5 bases, with 12 bases between them. CDR3 protein: CASSKGVYGYTF. The CDR3 DNA reads TGTGCCAGCTCCAAAGGGGTTTATGGCTACACCTTC.

V is TRBV19 and J is TRBJ2-7, with TRBD2 as a possible D gene (5 bases). Trimming stripped 5 bases from V and 3 bases from J, with 5 bases between. The germline V gene encodes CDR1 LNHDA and CDR2 SQIVND (reference sequence). This CDR3 region has 11 residues. The CDR3, as DNA: TGTGCCAGTAGTGAGGGCTACGAGCAGTACTTC. It codes for CASSEGYEQYF.

The rearrangement links TRBV4-3 to TRBJ1-2; D might be TRBD1 (6 bases). The CDR3 is 14 amino acids. CDR1 LGHNA and CDR2 YSLEER come from the germline V gene. Trimming removed 0 bases from V and 7 bases from J, with 12 bases in between. CDR3 sequence reads: CASSQDAGAGGYTF. In DNA form, the CDR3 reads TGCGCCAGCAGCCAAGATGCAGGGGCCGGTGGCTACACCTTC.

The CDR3, as DNA: TGTGCCAGCTCACCCCGTTCAGGCCAAGAGACCCAGTACTTC. Its protein product is CASSPRSGQETQYF. This chain links TRBV18 with TRBJ2-5; D not certain. The CDR3 covers 14 residues. V dropped 3 bases and J dropped 1 base, with 9 bases sitting between them. CDR1 KGHSH and CDR2 LQKENI come from the germline V gene.

This clone appeared once. The chain carries TRBV30 and TRBJ2-7; 8 positions agree with TRBD1. The CDR3 is 14 residues long. Germline V gene data show CDR1 as GTSNPN and CDR2 as SVGIG (reference sequence). The junction had 6 bases not matched to a gene; V was cut back by 3 bases and J by 2 bases. The CDR3 DNA reads as TGTGCCTGGAGCTCAGGACAGGGACCCTACGAGCAGTACTTC. This gives the protein CAWSSGQGPYEQYF.

V is TRBV28 and J is TRBJ1-1; no reliable D call. The germline V and J ends were trimmed by 8 bases and 3 bases, with 16 bases remaining between them. The length of the CDR3 is 14 residues. The germline CDR1 and CDR2 sequences are MDHEN and SYDVKM. This CDR3 reads CASPDRVEDTEAFF. CDR3 coding DNA: TGTGCCAGCCCCGACCGTGTAGAGGACACTGAAGCTTTCTTT.

This chain connects TRBV5-8 to TRBJ2-3; 12 bases are shared with TRBD1. Germline lookup yields CDR1 SGHTS and CDR2 YDEGEE. The length of the CDR3 is 17 residues. V gave up 4 bases and J gave up 4 bases; unmatched junction bases: 10. The CDR3: CASSPGTGGYGADTQYF. In DNA, the CDR3 is TGTGCCAGCAGCCCAGGGACAGGGGGCTATGGGGCAGATACGCAGTATTTT.

The DNA for the CDR3 is TGTGCCTGGAGCCGGGGTAATTGGGGGAACACTGAAGCTTTCTTT. Translated: CAWSRGNWGNTEAFF. The V and J genes are TRBV30 and TRBJ1-1, with D hard to call. The CDR3 has 15 amino acids. Trimming stripped 3 bases from V and 1 base from J, with 15 bases between. The germline gives CDR1 GTSNPN, CDR2 SVGIG (reference sequence).

This chain connects TRBV4-2 to TRBJ2-2; a possible D gene is TRBD1 (6 bases). Germline V gives CDR1 LGHNA, CDR2 YNFKEQ. This CDR3 has 14 residues. V was trimmed by 3 bases and J by 5 bases, leaving 10 bases between them. In DNA, the CDR3 is TGTGCCAGCAGCCACAGGGGTGGGACCGGGGAGCTGTTTTTT. Amino acids: CASSHRGGTGELFF.

The count of this clone is one. This chain joins TRBV7-6 and TRBJ2-1; 7 positions agree with TRBD1. Germline V gene sequence: CDR1 SGHVS, CDR2 FNYEAQ. Trimming cost V 6 bases and J 5 bases; bases outside gene matches: 10. This CDR3 contains 15 residues. The CDR3 sequence is CASSSRQGPHNEQFF. Written as DNA, the CDR3 is TGTGCCAGCAGTTCCAGACAGGGCCCACACAATGAGCAGTTCTTC.

The genes are TRBV9 and TRBJ1-5; 8 bases agree with TRBD1. The V gene end was trimmed by 4 bases and the J gene end by 0 bases; junction bases not matched to a gene: 6. Germline-derived CDR1 and CDR2 are SGDLS and YYNGEE. This CDR3 has 16 amino acids. The chain's CDR3 is CASSPGQGISNQPQHF. The CDR3 coding sequence is TGTGCCAGCAGCCCAGGACAGGGTATTAGCAATCAGCCCCAGCATTTT.

The V call is TRBV18, the J call TRBJ2-6, with TRBD1 matching 7 bases. CDR1 and CDR2 (germline): KGHSH, LQKENI. The trim removed 4 bases at V and 1 base at J, leaving 10 bases unmatched. The CDR3 consists of 18 residues. CDR3 sequence (DNA): TGTGCCAGCTCACGAGTAAGGGGGCCAGCATCTGGGGCCAACGTCCTGACTTTC. This translates into CASSRVRGPASGANVLTF.